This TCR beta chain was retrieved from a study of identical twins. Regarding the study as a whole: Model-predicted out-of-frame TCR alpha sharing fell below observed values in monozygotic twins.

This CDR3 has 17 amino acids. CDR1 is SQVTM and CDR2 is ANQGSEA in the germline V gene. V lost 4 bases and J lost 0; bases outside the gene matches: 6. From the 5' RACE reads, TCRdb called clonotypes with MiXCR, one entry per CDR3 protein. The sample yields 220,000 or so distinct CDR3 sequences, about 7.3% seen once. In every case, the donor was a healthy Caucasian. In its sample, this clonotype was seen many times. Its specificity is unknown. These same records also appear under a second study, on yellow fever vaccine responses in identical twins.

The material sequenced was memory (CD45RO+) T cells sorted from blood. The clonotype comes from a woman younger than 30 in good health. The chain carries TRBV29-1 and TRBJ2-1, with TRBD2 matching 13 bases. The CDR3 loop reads CSVGTSGSMSSYNEQFF. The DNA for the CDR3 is TGCAGCGTTGGGACTAGCGGGAGTATGAGCTCCTACAATGAGCAGTTCTTC.